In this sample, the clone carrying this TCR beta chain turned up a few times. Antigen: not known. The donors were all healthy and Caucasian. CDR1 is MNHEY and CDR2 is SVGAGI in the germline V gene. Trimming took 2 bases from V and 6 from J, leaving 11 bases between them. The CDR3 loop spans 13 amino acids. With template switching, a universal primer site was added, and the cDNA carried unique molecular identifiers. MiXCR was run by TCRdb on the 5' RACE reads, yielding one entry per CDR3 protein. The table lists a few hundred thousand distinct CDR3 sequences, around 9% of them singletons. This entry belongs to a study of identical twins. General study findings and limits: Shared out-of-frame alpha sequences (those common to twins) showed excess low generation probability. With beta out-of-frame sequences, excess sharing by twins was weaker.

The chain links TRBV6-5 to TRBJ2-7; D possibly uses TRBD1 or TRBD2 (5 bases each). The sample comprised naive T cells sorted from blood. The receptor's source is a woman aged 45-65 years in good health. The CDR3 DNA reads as TGTGCCAGCAGTTACACTAGACAGTCCGAGCAGTACTTC. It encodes CASSYTRQSEQYF.